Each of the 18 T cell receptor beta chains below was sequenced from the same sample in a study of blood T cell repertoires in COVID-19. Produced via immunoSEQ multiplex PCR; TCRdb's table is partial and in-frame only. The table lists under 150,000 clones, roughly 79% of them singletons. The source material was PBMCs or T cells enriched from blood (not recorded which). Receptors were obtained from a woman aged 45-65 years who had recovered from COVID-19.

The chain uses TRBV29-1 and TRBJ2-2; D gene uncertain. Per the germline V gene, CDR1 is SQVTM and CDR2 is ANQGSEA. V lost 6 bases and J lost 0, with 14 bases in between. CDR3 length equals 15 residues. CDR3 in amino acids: CSVEPGSANTGELFF. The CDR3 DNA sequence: TGCAGCGTCGAACCGGGTTCCGCGAACACCGGGGAGCTGTTTTTT.

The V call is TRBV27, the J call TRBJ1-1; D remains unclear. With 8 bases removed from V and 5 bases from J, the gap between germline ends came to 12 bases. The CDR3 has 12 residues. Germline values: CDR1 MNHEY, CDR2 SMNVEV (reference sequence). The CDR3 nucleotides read TGTGCCAGCTGGGCAGGACTTACTGAAGCTTTCTTT. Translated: CASWAGLTEAFF.

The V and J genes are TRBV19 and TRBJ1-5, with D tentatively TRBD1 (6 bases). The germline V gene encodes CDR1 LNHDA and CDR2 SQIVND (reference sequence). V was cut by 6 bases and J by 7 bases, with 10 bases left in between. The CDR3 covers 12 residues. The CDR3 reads CASRQGRQPQHF. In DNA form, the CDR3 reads TGTGCCAGTAGACAGGGCAGGCAGCCCCAGCATTTT.

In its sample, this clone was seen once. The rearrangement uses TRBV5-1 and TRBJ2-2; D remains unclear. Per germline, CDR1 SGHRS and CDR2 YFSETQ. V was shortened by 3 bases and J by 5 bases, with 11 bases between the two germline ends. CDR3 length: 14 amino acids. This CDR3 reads CASSWAAATGELFF. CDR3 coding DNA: TGCGCCAGCAGCTGGGCCGCAGCAACCGGGGAGCTGTTTTTT.

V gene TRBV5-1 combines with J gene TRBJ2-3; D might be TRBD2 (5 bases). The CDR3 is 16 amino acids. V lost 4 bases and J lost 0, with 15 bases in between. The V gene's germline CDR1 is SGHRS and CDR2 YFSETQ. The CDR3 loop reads CASSAARGTSTDTQYF. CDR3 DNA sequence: TGCGCCAGCAGCGCAGCCCGGGGTACCAGCACAGATACGCAGTATTTT.

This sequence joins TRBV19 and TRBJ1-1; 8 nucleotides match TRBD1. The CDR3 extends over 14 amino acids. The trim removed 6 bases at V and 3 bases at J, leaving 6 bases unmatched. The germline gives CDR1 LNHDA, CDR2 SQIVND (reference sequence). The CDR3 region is CASSDRGWDTEAFF. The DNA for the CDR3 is TGTGCCAGTAGCGACAGGGGTTGGGACACTGAAGCTTTCTTT.

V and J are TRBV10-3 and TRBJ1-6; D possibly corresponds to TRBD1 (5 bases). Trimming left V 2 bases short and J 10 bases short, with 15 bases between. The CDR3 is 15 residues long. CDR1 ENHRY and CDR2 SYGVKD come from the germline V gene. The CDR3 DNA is TGTGCCATCAGTGAGACGCAGGGCGGGGGGTCACCCCTCCACTTT. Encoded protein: CAISETQGGGSPLHF.

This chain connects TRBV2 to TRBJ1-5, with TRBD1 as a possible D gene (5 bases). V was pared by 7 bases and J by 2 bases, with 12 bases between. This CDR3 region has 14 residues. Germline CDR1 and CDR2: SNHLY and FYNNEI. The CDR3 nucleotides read TGTGCCAGCACGATGAGCAGGGGCAATCAGCCCCAGCATTTT. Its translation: CASTMSRGNQPQHF.

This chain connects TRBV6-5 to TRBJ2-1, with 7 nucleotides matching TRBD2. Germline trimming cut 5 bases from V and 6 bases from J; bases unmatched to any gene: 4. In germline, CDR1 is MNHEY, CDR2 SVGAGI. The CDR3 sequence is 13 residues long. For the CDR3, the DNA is TGTGCCAGCAGTCGACTAGCAGTCAATGAGCAGTTCTTC. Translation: CASSRLAVNEQFF.

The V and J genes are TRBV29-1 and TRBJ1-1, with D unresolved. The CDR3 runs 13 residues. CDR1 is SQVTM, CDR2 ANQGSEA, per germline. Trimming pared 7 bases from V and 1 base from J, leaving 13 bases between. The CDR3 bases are TGCAGCGGCGCAGGACTTCCGAACACTGAAGCTTTCTTT. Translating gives CSGAGLPNTEAFF.

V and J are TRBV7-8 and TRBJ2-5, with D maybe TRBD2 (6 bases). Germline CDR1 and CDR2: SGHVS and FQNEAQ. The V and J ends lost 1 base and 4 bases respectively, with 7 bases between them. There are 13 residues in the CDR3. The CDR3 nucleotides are TGTGCCAGCAGCTTAGGGAGGGTAGAGACCCAGTACTTC. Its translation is CASSLGRVETQYF. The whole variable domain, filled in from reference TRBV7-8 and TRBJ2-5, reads GAGVSQSPRYKVAKRGQDVALRCDPISGHVSLFWYQQALGQGPEFLTYFQNEAQLDKSGLPSDRFFAERPEGSVSTLKIQRTQQEDSAVYLCASSLGRVETQYFGPGTRLLVL.

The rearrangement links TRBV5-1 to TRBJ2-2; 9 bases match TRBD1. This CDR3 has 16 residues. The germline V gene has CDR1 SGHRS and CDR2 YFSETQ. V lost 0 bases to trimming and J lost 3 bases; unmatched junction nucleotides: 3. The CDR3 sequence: CASSLAGTGYTGELFF. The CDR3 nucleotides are TGCGCCAGCAGCTTGGCCGGGACAGGGTACACCGGGGAGCTGTTTTTT.

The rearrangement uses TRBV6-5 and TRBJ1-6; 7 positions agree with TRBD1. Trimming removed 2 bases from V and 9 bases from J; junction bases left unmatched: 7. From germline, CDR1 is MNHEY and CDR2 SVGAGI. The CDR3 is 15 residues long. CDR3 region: CASSYADRWVSPLHF. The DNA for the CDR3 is TGTGCCAGCAGTTACGCGGACAGGTGGGTTTCACCCCTCCACTTT.

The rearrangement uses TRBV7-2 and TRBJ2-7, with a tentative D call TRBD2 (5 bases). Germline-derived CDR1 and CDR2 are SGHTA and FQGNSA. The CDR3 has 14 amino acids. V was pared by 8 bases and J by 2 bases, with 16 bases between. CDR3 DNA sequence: TGTGCCAGCGGGCCCCAACGGGGTGCCTACGAGCAGTACTTC. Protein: CASGPQRGAYEQYF. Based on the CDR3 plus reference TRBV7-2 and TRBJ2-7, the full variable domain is GAGVSQSPSNKVTEKGKDVELRCDPISGHTALYWYRQSLGQGLEFLIYFQGNSAPDKSGLPSDRFSAERTGGSVSTLTIQRTQQEDSAVYLCASGPQRGAYEQYFGPGTRLTVT.

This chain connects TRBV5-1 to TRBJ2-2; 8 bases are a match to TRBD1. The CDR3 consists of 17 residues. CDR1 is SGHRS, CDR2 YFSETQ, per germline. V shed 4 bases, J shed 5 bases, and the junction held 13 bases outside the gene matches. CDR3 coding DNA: TGCGCCAGCAGCCACGGGGACAGGACCAGGGTGACCGGGGAGCTGTTTTTT. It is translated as CASSHGDRTRVTGELFF.

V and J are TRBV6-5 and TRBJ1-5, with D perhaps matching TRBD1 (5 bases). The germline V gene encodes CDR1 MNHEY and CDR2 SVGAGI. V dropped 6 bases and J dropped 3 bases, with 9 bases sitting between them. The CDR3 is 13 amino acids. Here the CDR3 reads CASRATDNQPQHF. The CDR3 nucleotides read TGTGCCAGCAGGGCGACAGACAATCAGCCCCAGCATTTT.

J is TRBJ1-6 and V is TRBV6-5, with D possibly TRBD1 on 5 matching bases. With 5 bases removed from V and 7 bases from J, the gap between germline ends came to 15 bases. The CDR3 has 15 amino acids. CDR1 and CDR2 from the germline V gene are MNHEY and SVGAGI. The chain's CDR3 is CASSLTGFGNSPLHF. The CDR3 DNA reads TGTGCCAGCAGTCTAACAGGTTTTGGCAATTCACCCCTCCACTTT.

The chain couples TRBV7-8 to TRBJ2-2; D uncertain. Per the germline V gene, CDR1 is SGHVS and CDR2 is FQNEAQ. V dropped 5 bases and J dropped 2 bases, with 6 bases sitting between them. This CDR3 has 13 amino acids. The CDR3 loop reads CASSHRNTGELFF. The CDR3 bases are TGTGCCAGCAGCCACAGAAACACCGGGGAGCTGTTTTTT.